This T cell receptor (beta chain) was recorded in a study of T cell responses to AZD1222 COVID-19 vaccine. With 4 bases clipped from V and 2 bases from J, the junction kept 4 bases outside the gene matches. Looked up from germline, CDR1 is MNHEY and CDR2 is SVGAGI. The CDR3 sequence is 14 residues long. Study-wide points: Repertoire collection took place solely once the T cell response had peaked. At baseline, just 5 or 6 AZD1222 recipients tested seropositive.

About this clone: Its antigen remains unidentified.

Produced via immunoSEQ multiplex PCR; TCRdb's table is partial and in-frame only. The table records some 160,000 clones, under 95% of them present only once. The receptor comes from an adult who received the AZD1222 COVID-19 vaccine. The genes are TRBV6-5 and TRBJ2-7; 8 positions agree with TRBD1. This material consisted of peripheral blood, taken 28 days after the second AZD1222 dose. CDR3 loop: CASSFGQGPYEQYF. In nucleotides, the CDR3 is TGTGCCAGCAGTTTTGGACAGGGCCCCTACGAGCAGTACTTC.